The next 3 T cell receptor beta chains were all read from a single sample in a study of shared clonotypes between healthy human individuals. Naive CD8 cells, CD45RO-negative and positively selected for CCR7, excluded terminally differentiated effector memory CD45RA+ cells. Profiled with immunoSEQ multiplex PCR; TCRdb holds only in-frame clones, not every one. The table includes about 1,800,000 clones, about 95% detected once. Sequencing was carried out using naive CD8+ T cells sorted from blood. The receptors derive from a man younger than 30 in good health.

The gene calls are TRBV10-2 and TRBJ2-7, with D possibly being TRBD1 (5 bases). There are 14 residues in the CDR3. Trimming cost V 3 bases and J 2 bases, with 11 bases left between them. Germline V gene sequence: CDR1 WSHSY, CDR2 SAAADI. Here the CDR3 DNA reads TGCGCCAGCAGTGAACCCCAGGGCACCTACGAGCAGTACTTC. Translation gives CASSEPQGTYEQYF.

This clone appeared a few times. V is TRBV4-2 and J is TRBJ2-6; D uncertain. The germline V gene has CDR1 LGHNA and CDR2 YNFKEQ. The ends were cut back, 0 bases at V and 4 bases at J, with 4 bases in the middle. The CDR3 spans 14 residues. The CDR3 protein is CASSQEYGANVLTF. The DNA for the CDR3 is TGTGCCAGCAGCCAAGAGTACGGGGCCAACGTCCTGACTTTC.

This clone came up once. J is TRBJ1-4 and V is TRBV27; 8 bases align to TRBD1. Germline V gene lookup returns CDR1 MNHEY and CDR2 SMNVEV (reference sequence). V was clipped by 3 bases and J by 13 bases; unmatched bases: 4. This CDR3 contains 12 residues. The CDR3 loop is CASSLGTGRLFF. CDR3 in DNA: TGTGCCAGCAGTTTGGGGACAGGCAGACTGTTTTTT.